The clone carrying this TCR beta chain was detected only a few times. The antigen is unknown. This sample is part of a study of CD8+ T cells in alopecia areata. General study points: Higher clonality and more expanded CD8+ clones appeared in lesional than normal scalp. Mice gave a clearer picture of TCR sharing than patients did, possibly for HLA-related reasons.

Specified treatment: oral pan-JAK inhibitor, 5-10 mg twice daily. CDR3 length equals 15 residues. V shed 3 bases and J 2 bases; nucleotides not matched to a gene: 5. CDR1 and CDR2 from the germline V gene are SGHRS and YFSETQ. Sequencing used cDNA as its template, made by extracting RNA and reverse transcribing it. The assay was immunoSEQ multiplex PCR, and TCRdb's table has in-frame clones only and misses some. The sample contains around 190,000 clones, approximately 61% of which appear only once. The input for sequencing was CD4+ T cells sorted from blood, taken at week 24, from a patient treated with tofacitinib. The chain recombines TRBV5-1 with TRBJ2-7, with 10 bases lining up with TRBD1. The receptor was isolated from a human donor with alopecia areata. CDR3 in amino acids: CASSSSGQGPYEQYF. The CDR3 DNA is TGCGCCAGCAGCTCCTCGGGACAGGGGCCCTACGAGCAGTACTTC. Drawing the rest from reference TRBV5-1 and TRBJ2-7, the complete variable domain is KAGVTQTPRYLIKTRGQQVTLSCSPISGHRSVSWYQQTPGQGLQFLFEYFSETQRNKGNFPGRFSGRQFSNSRSEMNVSTLELGDSALYLCASSSSGQGPYEQYFGPGTRLTVT.